One and the same sample provided the 17 T cell receptor beta chains below, sequenced in a study of T-cell memory formation after mild COVID-19. TCRdb called the 5' RACE reads again in MiXCR, with one record for every CDR3 protein. Counted here are some 450,000 distinct CDR3 sequences, about 20% occurring once; the ten biggest clones make up approximately 8.1%. The source material was PBMCs or a T cell subset sorted from them (not recorded which). The origin of the receptors is an adult woman who had mild COVID-19 (a few samples of this study predate the infection). Cell type and time point are not known.

This clonotype was recorded a few times. The rearrangement links TRBV12-3 or TRBV12-4 to TRBJ1-1; a possible D gene is TRBD1 (5 bases). This CDR3 spans 13 amino acids. V dropped 0 bases and J dropped 4 bases, with 6 bases sitting between them. Here the CDR3 DNA reads TGTGCCAGCAGTTTAGCGACAGTCACTGAAGCTTTCTTT. Encoded protein: CASSLATVTEAFF.

This clonotype has only a few counts. The chain recombines TRBV7-9 with TRBJ2-3; D may be TRBD1 (6 bases). CDR1 and CDR2 from the germline V gene are SEHNR and FQNEAQ (reference sequence). The V and J ends lost 4 bases and 4 bases respectively, with 18 bases between them. The CDR3 covers 16 residues. The CDR3 spells CASSSDRSITADTQYF. In DNA form, the CDR3 reads TGTGCCAGCAGCTCCGACAGGTCCATTACAGCAGATACGCAGTATTTT. Looking up the rest from reference TRBV7-9 and TRBJ2-3 gives the full variable domain: DTGVSQNPRHKITKRGQNVTFRCDPISEHNRLYWYRQTLGQGPEFLTYFQNEAQLEKSRLLSDRFSAERPKGSFSTLEIQRTEQGDSAMYLCASSSDRSITADTQYFGPGTRLTVL.

This clonotype was counted a few times. V is TRBV12-3 or TRBV12-4 and J is TRBJ2-7; no clear D. V was cut by 3 bases and J by 2 bases, with 8 bases left in between. This CDR3 has 13 amino acids. The CDR3 loop is CASSFDQTYEQYF. CDR3 sequence (DNA): TGTGCCAGCAGTTTTGACCAAACCTACGAGCAGTACTTC.

This rearrangement joins TRBV6-2 or TRBV6-3 to TRBJ2-2; no clear D. The germline V gene encodes CDR1 MNHEY and CDR2 SVGEGT. The CDR3 totals 13 residues. The V gene lost 5 bases and the J gene lost 6 bases, with 10 bases spanning the gap. The CDR3 region is CASSGDLPGELFF. The CDR3 coding sequence is TGTGCCAGCAGTGGTGACTTGCCCGGGGAGCTGTTTTTT.

This clonotype turned up a few times. The CDR3 nucleotides are TGTGCCAGCAGCGCACGCGGGGGGATGGATACGCAGTATTTT. This codes for CASSARGGMDTQYF. The rearrangement uses TRBV4-2 and TRBJ2-3; 8 bases are shared with TRBD2. The V and J ends lost 5 bases and 6 bases, in that order; junction bases with no gene match: 7. CDR1 LGHNA and CDR2 YNFKEQ come from the germline V gene. The CDR3 contains 14 residues.

This clonotype was detected many times. This sequence joins TRBV4-1 and TRBJ2-6; 10 nucleotides agree with TRBD1. The CDR3 covers 17 residues. The trim removed 1 base at V and 3 bases at J, leaving 3 bases unmatched. Germline CDR1 is MGHRA and CDR2 is YSYEKL. The CDR3 nucleotides read TGCGCCAGCAGCCAAGGACAGGGGGCAAGTGGGGCCAACGTCCTGACTTTC. This encodes CASSQGQGASGANVLTF.

This clonotype was observed a few times. V and J are TRBV13 and TRBJ2-5; 8 bases are a match to TRBD2. Trimming took 5 bases from V and 5 from J; bases not matched to a gene: 13. CDR1 and CDR2 from the germline V gene are PRHDT and FYEKMQ (reference sequence). The CDR3 covers 16 residues. The CDR3 sequence: CASSLRGGRSTETQYF. Here the CDR3 DNA reads TGTGCCAGCAGCCTTCGGGGGGGCCGGAGTACGGAGACCCAGTACTTC.

This clonotype was seen more than once but under ten times. The V gene is TRBV4-3, the J gene TRBJ2-7; 10 nucleotides agree with TRBD2. Germline V gene lookup returns CDR1 LGHNA and CDR2 YSLEER. Losses at the gene ends were 6 bases for V and 0 bases for J; bases not matched to a gene: 5. The CDR3 has 15 amino acids. CDR3 sequence reads: CASRRGLAASYEQYF. The CDR3, as DNA: TGCGCCAGCAGACGCGGACTAGCGGCCTCCTACGAGCAGTACTTC.

This clonotype was counted a few times. V usage is TRBV27 and J usage is TRBJ1-4; no reliable D call. V shed 5 bases and J shed 0 bases, with 19 bases lying between them. The V gene's germline CDR1 is MNHEY and CDR2 SMNVEV (reference sequence). The CDR3 consists of 18 residues. The CDR3 protein is CASSVAPPGRSTNEKLFF. The CDR3 DNA reads as TGTGCCAGCAGTGTAGCCCCGCCGGGTCGATCAACTAATGAAAAACTGTTTTTT.

As DNA, the CDR3 is TGTGCCTGGAGTGGGGGAGGGGTCGCAGATACGCAGTATTTT. It codes for CAWSGGGVADTQYF. This chain links TRBV30 with TRBJ2-3, with 7 bases identical to TRBD2. In germline, CDR1 is GTSNPN, CDR2 SVGIG (reference sequence). V shed 1 base, J shed 4 bases, and the junction held 5 bases outside the gene matches. The CDR3 covers 14 residues.

This clonotype was found many times. The V call is TRBV20-1, the J call TRBJ2-1; 12 nucleotides match TRBD2. Germline V gene sequence: CDR1 DFQATT, CDR2 SNEGSKA (reference sequence). J was trimmed by 4 bases and V by 0 bases; bases with no gene match: 1. CDR3 size: 15 residues. CDR3 protein: CSARDTSGGYNEQFF. The CDR3 coding sequence is TGCAGTGCTAGAGATACTAGCGGGGGGTACAATGAGCAGTTCTTC.

This clonotype was observed a handful of times. CDR3 sequence: CASSHPPLGRVSYGYTF. CDR3 sequence (DNA): TGTGCCAGCAGCCACCCCCCGCTAGGGAGGGTCAGCTATGGCTACACCTTC. The V call is TRBV7-9, the J call TRBJ1-2; D gene unclear. CDR1 is SEHNR, CDR2 FQNEAQ, per germline (reference sequence). With 5 bases removed from V and 4 bases from J, the gap between germline ends came to 23 bases. The CDR3 consists of 17 residues.

This clonotype was counted at least ten times. The CDR3 nucleotides are TGCAGCGTGTGGGACAGGAGCTCCTACGAGCAGTACTTC. Translation: CSVWDRSSYEQYF. The chain recombines TRBV29-1 with TRBJ2-7; the match to TRBD1 covers 8 bases. Trimming removed 6 bases from V and 0 bases from J; junction bases left unmatched: 4. Germline V gene data show CDR1 as SQVTM and CDR2 as ANQGSEA. This CDR3 has 13 amino acids.

V usage is TRBV18 and J usage is TRBJ2-3; 7 bases are shared with TRBD2. The V segment lost 0 bases and the J segment 0 bases; nucleotides outside the gene matches: 3. CDR3 length equals 16 residues. Germline V gene sequence: CDR1 KGHSH, CDR2 LQKENI. CDR3: CASSPPPSGSTDTQYF. CDR3 coding DNA: TGTGCCAGCTCACCACCTCCTAGCGGCAGCACAGATACGCAGTATTTT.

V is TRBV4-2 and J is TRBJ2-5; the D is unclear. In germline, CDR1 is LGHNA, CDR2 YNFKEQ. The CDR3 has 15 amino acids. V was cut by 0 bases and J by 5 bases, with 13 bases left in between. CDR3 sequence reads: CASSQDVPIGETQYF. The CDR3 DNA follows: TGTGCCAGCAGCCAAGATGTGCCCATTGGGGAGACCCAGTACTTC.

This clonotype was seen a single time. The V and J genes are TRBV7-2 and TRBJ2-1; a weak D match, TRBD2 (5 bases). CDR1 is SGHTA, CDR2 FQGNSA, per germline. CDR3 length: 18 amino acids. Trimming left V 5 bases short and J 7 bases short, with 27 bases between. CDR3 in DNA: TGTGCCAGCAGCCTATACTGGCCCGCGGGTATTGGTGGGAATGAGCAGTTCTTC. Residues: CASSLYWPAGIGGNEQFF. Together with reference TRBV7-2 and TRBJ2-1, the CDR3 gives the full variable domain: GAGVSQSPSNKVTEKGKDVELRCDPISGHTALYWYRQSLGQGLEFLIYFQGNSAPDKSGLPSDRFSAERTGGSVSTLTIQRTQQEDSAVYLCASSLYWPAGIGGNEQFFGPGTRLTVL.

CDR3: CSARDWDSEKGYTF. As DNA, the CDR3 is TGCAGTGCTAGAGATTGGGACTCCGAGAAGGGCTACACCTTC. The chain employs TRBV20-1 and TRBJ1-2; D possibly corresponds to TRBD1 (5 bases). The V and J ends lost 0 bases and 8 bases respectively, with 16 bases between them. Per germline, CDR1 DFQATT and CDR2 SNEGSKA (reference sequence). The CDR3 runs 14 residues.